The entry below gives a single TCR beta chain sequence along with its context. No antigen is known for it. This sample was taken from a study of radiation and T cells in renal cell carcinoma. Findings and limits, study-wide: Top tumor clonotypes rose in blood 2 weeks post-radiation, then contracted.

Clones were sequenced by immunoSEQ multiplex PCR, and TCRdb holds only the in-frame ones, with some missing. The table lists roughly 28,000 clones, over 70% of them singletons. Time point meaning: blood 2 weeks post-SBRT. Treatment here: 15 Gy SBRT to primary tumor, nephrectomy 4 weeks later. V was clipped by 6 bases and J by 5 bases, with 13 bases between them. Germline values: CDR1 SQVTM, CDR2 ANQGSEA. There are 12 residues in the CDR3. The gene calls are TRBV29-1 and TRBJ2-5, with a tentative D call TRBD2 (6 bases). This TCR derives from a man in his 60s with renal cell carcinoma. The sequencing used blood, collected from a patient whose treatment included radiotherapy and nephrectomy. The CDR3 sequence: CSVATGEETQYF. DNA of the CDR3: TGCAGCGTGGCAACGGGAGAGGAGACCCAGTACTTC.